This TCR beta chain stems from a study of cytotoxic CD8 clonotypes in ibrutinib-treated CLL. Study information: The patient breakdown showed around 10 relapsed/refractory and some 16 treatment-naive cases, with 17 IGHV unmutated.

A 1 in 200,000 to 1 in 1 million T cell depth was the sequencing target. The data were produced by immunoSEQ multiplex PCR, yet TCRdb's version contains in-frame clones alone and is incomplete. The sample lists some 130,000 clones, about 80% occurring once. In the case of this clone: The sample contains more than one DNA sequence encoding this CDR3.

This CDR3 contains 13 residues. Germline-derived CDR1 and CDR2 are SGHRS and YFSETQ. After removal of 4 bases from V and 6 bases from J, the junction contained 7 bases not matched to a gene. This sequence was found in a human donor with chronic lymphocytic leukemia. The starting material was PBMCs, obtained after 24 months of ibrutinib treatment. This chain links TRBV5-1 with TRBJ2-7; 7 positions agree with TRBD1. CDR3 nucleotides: TGCGCCAGCAGCCCCCGGGACAGAGGCGAGCAGTACTTC. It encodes CASSPRDRGEQYF.